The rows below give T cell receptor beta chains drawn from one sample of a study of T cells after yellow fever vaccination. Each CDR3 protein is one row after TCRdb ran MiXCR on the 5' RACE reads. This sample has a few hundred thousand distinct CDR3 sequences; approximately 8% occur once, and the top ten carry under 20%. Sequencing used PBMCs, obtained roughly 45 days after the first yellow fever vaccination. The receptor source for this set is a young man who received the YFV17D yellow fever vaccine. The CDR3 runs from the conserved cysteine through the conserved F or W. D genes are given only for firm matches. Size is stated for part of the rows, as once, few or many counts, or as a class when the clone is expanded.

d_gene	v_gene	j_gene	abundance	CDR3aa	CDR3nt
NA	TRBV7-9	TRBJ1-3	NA	CASSFGGVSGNTIYF	TGTGCCAGCAGCTTCGGAGGGGTCTCTGGAAACACCATATATTTT
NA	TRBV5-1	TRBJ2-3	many	CASSLSQGSDTQYF	TGCGCCAGCAGCTTGAGCCAGGGGTCAGATACGCAGTATTTT
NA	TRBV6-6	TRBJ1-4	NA	CASSSTDREKLFF	TGTGCCAGCAGTTCCACAGACAGGGAAAAACTGTTTTTT
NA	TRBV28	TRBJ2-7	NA	CASTGVESYEQYF	TGTGCCAGCACCGGGGTAGAGTCCTACGAGCAGTACTTC
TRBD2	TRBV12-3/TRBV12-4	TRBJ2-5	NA	CASSSPGPGGTQYF	TGTGCCAGCAGTTCCCCGGGACCGGGGGGGACCCAGTACTTC
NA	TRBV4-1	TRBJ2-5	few	CASSQDRRTQYF	TGCGCCAGCAGCCAAGATCGGCGGACCCAGTACTTC
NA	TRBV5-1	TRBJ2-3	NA	CASSSGEYTDTQYF	TGCGCCAGCAGCTCTGGGGAATACACAGATACGCAGTATTTT
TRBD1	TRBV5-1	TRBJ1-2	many	CASSPGQGQRNYGYTF	TGCGCCAGCAGCCCCGGTCAGGGACAGAGGAACTATGGCTACACCTTC
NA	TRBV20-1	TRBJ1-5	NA	CSAYPGGGQPQHF	TGCAGTGCTTACCCGGGGGGGGGTCAGCCCCAGCATTTT
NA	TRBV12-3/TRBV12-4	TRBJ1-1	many	CASSLGGSGTEAFF	TGTGCCAGCAGTTTAGGGGGATCGGGCACTGAAGCTTTCTTT
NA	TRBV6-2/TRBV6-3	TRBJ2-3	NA	CASSYSGANTDTQYF	TGTGCCAGCAGTTACTCCGGGGCCAACACAGATACGCAGTATTTT
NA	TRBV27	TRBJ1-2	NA	CASSGLGLQRGYTF	TGTGCCAGCAGTGGTCTAGGGCTCCAACGAGGCTACACCTTC
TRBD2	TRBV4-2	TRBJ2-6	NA	CASSLRAGELSGANVLTF	TGTGCCAGCAGCCTGAGAGCGGGGGAGCTCTCTGGGGCCAACGTCCTGACTTTC
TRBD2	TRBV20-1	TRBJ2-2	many	CSAPSLAGLPGELFF	TGCAGTGCTCCCTCACTAGCGGGGCTACCCGGGGAGCTGTTTTTT
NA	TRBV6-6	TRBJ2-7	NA	CAGRRPGDNEQYF	TGTGCCGGCAGACGGCCGGGGGACAACGAGCAGTACTTC
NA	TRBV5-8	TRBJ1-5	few	CASHYREPTQPQHF	TGTGCCAGCCACTACAGGGAGCCGACTCAGCCCCAGCATTTT
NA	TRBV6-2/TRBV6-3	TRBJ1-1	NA	CASSYSVEAFF	TGTGCCAGCAGTTACTCGGTAGAAGCTTTCTTT
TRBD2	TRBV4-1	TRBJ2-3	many	CASSQSASGSTDTQYF	TGCGCCAGCAGCCAATCCGCTAGCGGGAGCACAGATACGCAGTATTTT
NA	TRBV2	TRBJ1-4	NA	CASMNQGIFNEKLFF	TGTGCCAGCATGAACCAGGGGATTTTTAATGAAAAACTGTTTTTT
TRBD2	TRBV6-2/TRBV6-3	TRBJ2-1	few	CASSYLFSGGAFEQFF	TGTGCCAGCAGTTACTTGTTTAGCGGGGGGGCCTTTGAGCAGTTCTTC
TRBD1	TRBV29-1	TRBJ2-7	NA	CSVEEVGQGPYEQYF	TGCAGCGTTGAAGAAGTGGGACAGGGGCCCTACGAGCAGTACTTC
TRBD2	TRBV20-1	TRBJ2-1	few	CSARLAGGHSSYNEQFF	TGCAGTGCTAGACTAGCGGGGGGACATAGCTCCTACAATGAGCAGTTCTTC
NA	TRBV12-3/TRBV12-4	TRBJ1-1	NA	CASTAESGTEAFF	TGTGCCAGCACCGCCGAGTCGGGGACTGAAGCTTTCTTT
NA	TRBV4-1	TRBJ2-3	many	CASSQDRHELSDTQYF	TGCGCCAGCAGCCAAGATCGACATGAGTTATCAGATACGCAGTATTTT
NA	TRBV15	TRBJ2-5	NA	CATSRPDTGRETQYF	TGTGCCACCAGCAGACCGGACACCGGGCGGGAGACCCAGTACTTC
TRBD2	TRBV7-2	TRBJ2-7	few	CASSLNPGGWGYEQYF	TGTGCCAGCAGCTTAAATCCCGGGGGGTGGGGCTACGAGCAGTACTTC
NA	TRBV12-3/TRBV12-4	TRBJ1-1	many	CASRDNRGWDTEAFF	TGTGCCAGCAGAGACAATAGGGGGTGGGACACTGAAGCTTTCTTT
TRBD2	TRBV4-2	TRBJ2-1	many	CASSQDDGGTYNEQFF	TGTGCCAGCAGCCAAGATGACGGGGGGACGTACAATGAGCAGTTCTTC
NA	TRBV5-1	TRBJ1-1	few	CASSLPSDGSNTEAFF	TGCGCCAGCAGCTTGCCCTCGGATGGTTCGAACACTGAAGCTTTCTTT
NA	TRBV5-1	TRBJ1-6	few	CASSLAGALYSPLHF	TGCGCCAGCAGCTTGGCCGGGGCCCTTTATTCACCCCTCCACTTT
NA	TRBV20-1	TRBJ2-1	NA	CTLFLGRNEQFF	TGCACCCTCTTCTTGGGGCGCAATGAGCAGTTCTTC
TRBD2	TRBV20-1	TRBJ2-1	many	CSLTSVYNEQFF	TGCAGCCTGACTAGCGTTTACAATGAGCAGTTCTTC
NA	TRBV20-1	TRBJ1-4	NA	CSARAGANEKLFF	TGCAGTGCTAGGGCGGGGGCCAATGAAAAACTGTTTTTT
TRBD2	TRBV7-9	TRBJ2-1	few	CASSRVTSGEYNEQFF	TGTGCCAGCAGCCGGGTGACTAGCGGGGAGTACAATGAGCAGTTCTTC
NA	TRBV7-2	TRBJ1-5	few	CASSRTTTGFPQHF	TGTGCCAGCAGCCGTACAACCACAGGGTTTCCCCAGCATTTT
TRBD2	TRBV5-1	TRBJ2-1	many	CASILERGHNEQFF	TGCGCCAGCATCCTTGAGCGGGGCCACAATGAGCAGTTCTTC
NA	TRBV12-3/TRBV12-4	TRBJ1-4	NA	CASRAHTNEKLFF	TGTGCCAGCCGGGCGCATACTAATGAAAAACTGTTTTTT
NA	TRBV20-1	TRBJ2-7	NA	CSARLSSYEQYF	TGCAGTGCTAGGTTGAGCTCCTACGAGCAGTACTTC
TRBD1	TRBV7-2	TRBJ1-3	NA	CASSSPGQGVNTIYF	TGTGCCAGCAGCTCACCGGGACAGGGGGTAAACACCATATATTTT
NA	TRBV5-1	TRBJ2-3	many	CASSLLGSTDTQYF	TGCGCCAGCAGCTTGTTAGGGAGCACAGATACGCAGTATTTT
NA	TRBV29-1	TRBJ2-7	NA	CSVEFTEPYEQYF	TGCAGCGTTGAATTTACGGAACCCTACGAGCAGTACTTC
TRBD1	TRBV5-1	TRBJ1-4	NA	CASSDRQGGEKLFF	TGCGCCAGCAGCGACAGACAGGGTGGTGAAAAACTGTTTTTT